The following is a T cell receptor beta chain sequence with its context. Per the original data handling: Amplification from reference gene primers served as the basis for estimated nucleated cell counts. Using immunoSEQ multiplex PCR, the repertoire was profiled, and TCRdb retains in-frame clones only, with some absent. For V, J and clone size, that table is used; D and trimming come from the DNA. The sample has about 320,000 clones, 89% seen once; the top ten hold approximately 5.2%. This sample is drawn from a study of blood T cell repertoires in COVID-19. Study context: Nucleic acid was either cDNA or gDNA, and it came from T cells, B-cell-depleted T cells, or PBMCs.

The age range of participants was about 18 to 100 years, with residence in under 30 US areas. Participants had their cohort set by participant-reported clinical history. CDR3 length: 12 residues. The germline V and J ends were trimmed by 5 bases and 7 bases, with 11 bases remaining between them. Germline V lookup: CDR1 KGHDR, CDR2 SFDVKD. J is TRBJ2-7 and V is TRBV24-1; TRBD2 is a possible D gene (5 bases). Sequencing was done on a sample of PBMCs or T cells enriched from blood (not recorded which). The source of this sequence is a man in his 60s who had recovered from COVID-19. CDR3 nucleotide sequence: TGTGCCACCAGTGTTAAGCGGAGTGAGCAGTACTTC. Translating gives CATSVKRSEQYF.